This passage covers 9 T cell receptor beta chains from one sample sequenced in a study of blood T cell repertoires in COVID-19. Only in-frame clones appear in the TCRdb table, and some are missing; sequencing was by immunoSEQ multiplex PCR. The sample records roughly 120,000 clones, around 80% being singletons. The sequencing sample was made of peripheral blood. All receptors come from a human donor in a cohort sampled during active or convalescent COVID-19.

The table lists this clone with a few counts. This chain joins TRBV7-8 and TRBJ2-5; TRBD1 might be the D (6 bases). Trimming shortened V by 1 base and J by 5 bases, and 20 bases separated the two germline ends. The CDR3 consists of 17 residues. From germline, CDR1 is SGHVS and CDR2 FQNEAQ. CDR3 sequence (DNA): TGTGCCAGCAGCTTAGAAGTGGACAGCCTAGATAAGGAGACCCAGTACTTC. Translation gives CASSLEVDSLDKETQYF. Variable domain in full (rest from reference TRBV7-8 and TRBJ2-5): GAGVSQSPRYKVAKRGQDVALRCDPISGHVSLFWYQQALGQGPEFLTYFQNEAQLDKSGLPSDRFFAERPEGSVSTLKIQRTQQEDSAVYLCASSLEVDSLDKETQYFGPGTRLLVL.

V and J are TRBV5-4 and TRBJ2-1, with a tentative D call TRBD2 (6 bases). Germline CDR1 reads SGHNT; CDR2 reads YYREEE (reference sequence). This CDR3 comprises 17 residues. Trimming left V 0 bases short and J 3 bases short, with 16 bases between. The CDR3 DNA follows: TGTGCCAGCAGCTTGGGCCTCGGGACTGGCTTCTACAATGAGCAGTTCTTC. The encoded protein is CASSLGLGTGFYNEQFF.

This chain uses TRBV29-1 with TRBJ2-1; TRBD2 aligns across 9 bases. CDR1 is SQVTM, CDR2 ANQGSEA, per germline. The CDR3 has 14 residues. Trimming at V came to 6 bases and at J to 0 bases, leaving 3 bases not matched to a gene. CDR3 in DNA: TGCAGCGTACTTAGCGGGGGCTCCTACAATGAGCAGTTCTTC. Amino acids: CSVLSGGSYNEQFF.

The V gene is TRBV2, the J gene TRBJ1-1; no firm D call. The CDR3 length is 11 residues. Germline V gene data show CDR1 as SNHLY and CDR2 as FYNNEI. V lost 7 bases and J lost 3, with 6 bases in between. The CDR3 bases are TGTGCCAGCAAACCGGACACTGAAGCTTTCTTT. Its translation: CASKPDTEAFF. The full variable domain, in which reference TRBV2 and TRBJ1-1 provide the parts outside the CDR3, is EPEVTQTPSHQVTQMGQEVILRCVPISNHLYFYWYRQILGQKVEFLVSFYNNEISEKSEIFDDQFSVERPDGSNFTLKIRSTKLEDSAMYFCASKPDTEAFFGQGTRLTVV.

Many counts were recorded for this clone. The V and J genes are TRBV9 and TRBJ2-2; TRBD1 is a possible D gene (6 bases). Germline V gene sequence: CDR1 SGDLS, CDR2 YYNGEE. CDR3 length: 16 residues. V was trimmed by 2 bases and J by 0 bases, leaving 11 bases between them. CDR3 sequence: CASSVIGTTNTGELFF. Here the CDR3 DNA reads TGTGCCAGCAGCGTCATCGGGACAACGAACACCGGGGAGCTGTTTTTT. Looking up the rest from reference TRBV9 and TRBJ2-2 gives the full variable domain: DSGVTQTPKHLITATGQRVTLRCSPRSGDLSVYWYQQSLDQGLQFLIQYYNGEERAKGNILERFSAQQFPDLHSELNLSSLELGDSALYFCASSVIGTTNTGELFFGEGSRLTVL.

This sequence joins TRBV29-1 and TRBJ1-2; no clear D. The CDR3 is made up of 12 amino acids. The V gene's germline CDR1 is SQVTM and CDR2 ANQGSEA. Trimming cost V 7 bases and J 4 bases, with 13 bases left between them. The DNA for the CDR3 is TGCAGCGCACTTAGGGCGGGCTATGGCTACACCTTC. Its protein is CSALRAGYGYTF.

J is TRBJ2-6 and V is TRBV9, with TRBD2 matching 12 bases. V gave up 4 bases and J gave up 3 bases; unmatched junction bases: 8. Germline CDR1 is SGDLS and CDR2 is YYNGEE. CDR3 length: 18 amino acids. CDR3 nucleotide sequence: TGTGCCAGCAGCCACGCACTAGCGGGGGGTAGTGGGGCCAACGTCCTGACTTTC. Its translation: CASSHALAGGSGANVLTF.

In DNA form, the CDR3 reads TGTGCCAGTAAGATAGGAGGGTATCAGCCCCAGCATTTT. Amino acids: CASKIGGYQPQHF. The chain couples TRBV19 to TRBJ1-5; the D is unclear. The CDR3 runs to 13 residues. V lost 7 bases and J lost 5, with 12 bases in between. Germline CDR1 is LNHDA and CDR2 is SQIVND (reference sequence).

The J gene is TRBJ2-2, the V gene TRBV15, with a weak D call TRBD1 (6 bases). The CDR3 has 15 residues. V was pared by 2 bases and J by 1 base, with 8 bases between. The germline CDR1 and CDR2 sequences are LNHNV and YYDKDF (reference sequence). The CDR3 nucleotides read TGTGCCACCAGCAGATCGACAGGGAACACCGGGGAGCTGTTTTTT. This sequence encodes CATSRSTGNTGELFF.